Presented here are 6 T cell receptor beta chains from one specimen sequenced in a study of CD8 T cells in ankylosing spondylitis. Study-wide results and limits: Roughly eight highly homologous variants formed a TCR beta motif that appeared characteristic of ankylosing spondylitis blood.

TCRdb re-called the 5' RACE reads through MiXCR, storing one row per CDR3 protein. Of approximately 540,000 distinct CDR3 sequences in the sample, about an eighth were seen once. These TCRs' antigens remain unknown. Material: blood, either unsorted or a sorted T cell fraction (not recorded which). The source of these receptors is a male donor with ankylosing spondylitis.

This clonotype was counted a few times. The chain is built from TRBV24-1 and TRBJ2-7; 8 nucleotides agree with TRBD1. The V and J ends lost 5 bases and 5 bases, in that order; junction bases with no gene match: 4. This CDR3 is 13 amino acids long. Germline V lookup: CDR1 KGHDR, CDR2 SFDVKD. This CDR3 is CATSAQGAHEQYF. The CDR3 DNA sequence: TGTGCCACCAGTGCCCAGGGGGCCCACGAGCAGTACTTC.

This clonotype was seen ten or more times. This rearrangement joins TRBV7-9 to TRBJ2-2; perhaps D is TRBD1 or TRBD2 (5 bases each). Germline V gene data show CDR1 as SEHNR and CDR2 as FQNEAQ (reference sequence). V was trimmed by 6 bases and J by 1 base, leaving 12 bases between them. CDR3 length: 15 amino acids. CDR3 in amino acids: CASRSGPLNTGELFF. CDR3 nucleotides: TGTGCCAGCAGGTCGGGACCGTTGAACACCGGGGAGCTGTTTTTT.

This clonotype was found once. The chain employs TRBV20-1 and TRBJ1-5; D may be TRBD1 (5 bases). Germline V gene data show CDR1 as DFQATT and CDR2 as SNEGSKA (reference sequence). The CDR3 length is 15 residues. The V gene lost 1 base and the J gene lost 2 bases, with 12 bases spanning the gap. This CDR3 is CSARARGGRNQPQHF. CDR3 nucleotide sequence: TGCAGTGCTAGAGCCCGGGGGGGTCGCAATCAGCCCCAGCATTTT.

The chain links TRBV19 to TRBJ2-1; 11 bases are shared with TRBD2. CDR1 is LNHDA, CDR2 SQIVND, per germline (reference sequence). J gave up 8 bases and V 1 base, and 13 bases lay outside the gene matches. There are 18 residues in the CDR3. CDR3 protein: CASSIVPTLAGEVDEQFF. In DNA, the CDR3 is TGTGCCAGTAGTATAGTCCCAACACTAGCGGGAGAAGTGGATGAGCAGTTCTTC.

This clonotype has just a few counts. The V call is TRBV20-1, the J call TRBJ2-5, with D tentatively TRBD2 (6 bases). Germline assignment: CDR1 DFQATT and CDR2 SNEGSKA (reference sequence). Trimming stripped 1 base from V and 0 bases from J, with 15 bases between. This CDR3 is 16 amino acids long. CDR3: CSARGSGLPHQETQYF. CDR3 sequence (DNA): TGCAGTGCTAGAGGCTCCGGACTACCCCACCAAGAGACCCAGTACTTC.

The V gene is TRBV6-2 or TRBV6-3, the J gene TRBJ2-5; no definite D call. Germline V lookup: CDR1 MNHEY, CDR2 SVGEGT. The CDR3 is 11 residues long. The germline V and J ends were trimmed by 6 bases and 7 bases, with 9 bases remaining between them. The CDR3 coding sequence is TGTGCCAGCAGCCCCGGTGGGACCCAGTACTTC. Its translation is CASSPGGTQYF.